The sequence of this T cell receptor (beta chain) was determined in a study of CD8+ T cells in alopecia areata. Extraction of RNA preceded its reverse transcription into cDNA, which served as the sequencing template. TCRdb's table, derived via immunoSEQ multiplex PCR, lists solely in-frame clones and lacks some. The sample has about 180,000 clones, roughly 63% seen once. This TCR was recovered from a human donor with alopecia areata. The specimen comprised CD4+ T cells sorted from blood, sampled at week 0.

The CDR3 nucleotides are TGTGCCAGCAGCGGACAGAGCACAGATACGCAGTATTTT. It yields the protein CASSGQSTDTQYF. The chain couples TRBV5-4 to TRBJ2-3, with TRBD1 as a possible D gene (6 bases). This CDR3 region has 13 residues. Germline assignment: CDR1 SGHNT and CDR2 YYREEE (reference sequence). Trimming left V 4 bases short and J 0 bases short, with 6 bases between.